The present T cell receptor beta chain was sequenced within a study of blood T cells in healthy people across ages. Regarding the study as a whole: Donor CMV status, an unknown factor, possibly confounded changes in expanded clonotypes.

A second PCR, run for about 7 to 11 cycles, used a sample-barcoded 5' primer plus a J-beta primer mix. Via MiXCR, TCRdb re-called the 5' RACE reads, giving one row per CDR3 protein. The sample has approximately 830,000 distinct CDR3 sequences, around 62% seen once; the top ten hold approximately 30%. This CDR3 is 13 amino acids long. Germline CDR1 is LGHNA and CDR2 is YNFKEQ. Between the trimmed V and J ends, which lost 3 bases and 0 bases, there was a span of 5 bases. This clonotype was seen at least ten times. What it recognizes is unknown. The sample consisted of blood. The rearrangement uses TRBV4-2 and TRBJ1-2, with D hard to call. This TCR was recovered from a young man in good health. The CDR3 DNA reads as TGTGCCAGCAGCCATAAAGCTAACTATGGCTACACCTTC. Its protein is CASSHKANYGYTF.